This passage covers 20 T cell receptor beta chains from one sample sequenced in a study of T cell changes during pregnancy in multiple sclerosis. TCRdb keeps only in-frame clones here, not all; method: immunoSEQ multiplex PCR. The sample gives about 40,000 clones, around 90% of which show up once; about 5% is in the top ten. The sample in question was peripheral blood, obtained in the first trimester of pregnancy. These receptor sequences come from a female donor in good health, enrolled as a control in a pregnancy study.

This clone has only a few counts. This rearrangement joins TRBV4-2 to TRBJ2-2; 12 bases are a match to TRBD2. The V segment lost 1 base and the J segment 8 bases; nucleotides outside the gene matches: 14. The CDR3 runs 19 residues. Germline V gives CDR1 LGHNA, CDR2 YNFKEQ. As DNA, the CDR3 is TGTGCCAGCAGCCAAGTTGGGAGGGGACTAGCGGGCCTACCAGGGGAGCTGTTTTTT. Protein: CASSQVGRGLAGLPGELFF.

J is TRBJ1-2 and V is TRBV28; D gene unclear. Trimming took off 4 bases at V and 7 bases at J, with 10 bases between the two ends. This CDR3 comprises 12 residues. From germline, CDR1 is MDHEN and CDR2 SYDVKM. In nucleotides, the CDR3 is TGTGCCAGCAGTTCCCCCTCCGGTGGCTACACCTTC. Its translation: CASSSPSGGYTF.

The chain links TRBV9 to TRBJ2-3, with D unclear. Germline lookup yields CDR1 SGDLS and CDR2 YYNGEE. Trimming shortened V by 3 bases and J by 6 bases, and 23 bases separated the two germline ends. The CDR3 extends over 17 amino acids. The CDR3 region has the DNA TGTGCCAGCAGCGCGAGCCGTACTACCGCCGTTCGGGATACGCAGTATTTT. Protein: CASSASRTTAVRDTQYF. Variable domain in full (rest from reference TRBV9 and TRBJ2-3): DSGVTQTPKHLITATGQRVTLRCSPRSGDLSVYWYQQSLDQGLQFLIQYYNGEERAKGNILERFSAQQFPDLHSELNLSSLELGDSALYFCASSASRTTAVRDTQYFGPGTRLTVL.

This chain uses TRBV2 with TRBJ1-2; 12 nucleotides agree with TRBD1. V lost 6 bases and J lost 13; bases outside the gene matches: 18. The length of the CDR3 is 16 residues. Germline values: CDR1 SNHLY, CDR2 FYNNEI. CDR3 sequence reads: CASRVGTGGLSRGGTF. The CDR3 region has the DNA TGTGCCAGCAGGGTTGGGACAGGGGGCCTTTCACGGGGAGGCACCTTC.

CDR3 in amino acids: CASSSHRESTEAFF. As DNA, the CDR3 is TGCGCCAGCAGTTCCCACAGGGAGAGCACTGAAGCTTTCTTT. The chain joins TRBV5-1 to TRBJ1-1, with D possibly being TRBD1 (6 bases). The germline V and J ends were trimmed by 5 bases and 4 bases, with 15 bases remaining between them. The CDR3 sequence is 14 residues long. Germline V CDR1 and CDR2: SGHRS, YFSETQ.

The chain is built from TRBV27 and TRBJ2-3; maybe TRBD2 (6 bases). Trimming cost V 8 bases and J 5 bases, with 17 bases left between them. This CDR3 is 14 amino acids long. Germline V gene lookup returns CDR1 MNHEY and CDR2 SMNVEV (reference sequence). The CDR3 protein is CASSKEGVGDTQYF. In DNA, the CDR3 is TGTGCCAGCTCAAAGGAGGGAGTGGGAGATACGCAGTATTTT.

This chain links TRBV6-1 with TRBJ1-2; D call uncertain. CDR3 length: 14 residues. V was clipped by 6 bases and J by 7 bases, with 18 bases between them. Germline V gives CDR1 MNHNS, CDR2 SASEGT. The CDR3 DNA reads as TGTGCCAGCAGCCACCTGGCCGCGGGGATTGGCTACACCTTC. The encoded protein is CASSHLAAGIGYTF.

The chain has TRBV10-1 and TRBJ2-2; 9 bases are a match to TRBD1. The CDR3 consists of 16 residues. CDR1 and CDR2 from the germline V gene are WNHNN and SYGVQD (reference sequence). Trimming took 5 bases from V and 1 from J; bases not matched to a gene: 5. CDR3 residues: CASSTGGAGNTGELFF. CDR3 coding DNA: TGCGCCAGCAGTACAGGGGGCGCGGGGAACACCGGGGAGCTGTTTTTT.

The chain carries TRBV7-3 and TRBJ2-1; no definite D call. The germline V and J ends were trimmed by 1 base and 10 bases, with 11 bases remaining between them. CDR3 length equals 13 residues. The germline V gene has CDR1 SGHTA and CDR2 FQGTGA. CDR3 in amino acids: CASSLMRHHEQFF. The CDR3 DNA reads TGTGCCAGCAGCTTAATGCGGCACCACGAGCAGTTCTTC.

J is TRBJ1-5 and V is TRBV7-7, with a weak D call TRBD1 (5 bases). Germline CDR1 SSHAT, CDR2 FNYEAQ (reference sequence). V lost 4 bases to trimming and J lost 2 bases, with 27 bases between them. This CDR3 spans 20 amino acids. CDR3 sequence: CASSSQHGGKDWKGNQPQHF. The CDR3, as DNA: TGTGCCAGCAGCTCCCAACACGGGGGAAAGGATTGGAAGGGCAATCAGCCCCAGCATTTT.

This clone was detected only once. The V gene is TRBV9, the J gene TRBJ1-6; D is unclear. Germline V gives CDR1 SGDLS, CDR2 YYNGEE. Trimming took 0 bases from V and 7 from J, leaving 14 bases between them. The length of the CDR3 is 16 residues. CDR3 DNA: TGTGCCAGCAGCGTAGCCGCGTCCCTTACCAATTCACCCCTCCACTTT. As protein: CASSVAASLTNSPLHF. The full variable domain, in which reference TRBV9 and TRBJ1-6 provide the parts outside the CDR3, is DSGVTQTPKHLITATGQRVTLRCSPRSGDLSVYWYQQSLDQGLQFLIQYYNGEERAKGNILERFSAQQFPDLHSELNLSSLELGDSALYFCASSVAASLTNSPLHFGNGTRLTVT.

The chain carries TRBV6-1 and TRBJ2-2; TRBD1 matches 8 bases. Germline V gene data show CDR1 as MNHNS and CDR2 as SASEGT. After removal of 8 bases from V and 6 bases from J, the junction contained 14 bases not matched to a gene. The CDR3 spans 16 residues. The CDR3 region has the DNA TGTGCCAGCGGTGCCCCTCGACAGGGGTCAGCCGGGGAGCTGTTTTTT. This sequence encodes CASGAPRQGSAGELFF.

This clone occurred a few times. Within the sample, other DNA sequences also encode this same CDR3. The rearrangement links TRBV5-6 to TRBJ1-1; no reliable D call. The germline V and J ends were trimmed by 0 bases and 1 base, with 10 bases remaining between them. The CDR3 totals 15 residues. Germline lookup yields CDR1 SGHDT and CDR2 YYEEEE. As DNA, the CDR3 is TGTGCCAGCAGCTTGGCTAACAGAGAGAACACTGAAGCTTTCTTT. Translating it yields CASSLANRENTEAFF. The variable domain in full, completed from reference TRBV5-6 and TRBJ1-1, reads DAGVTQSPTHLIKTRGQQVTLRCSPKSGHDTVSWYQQALGQGPQFIFQYYEEEERQRGNFPDRFSGHQFPNYSSELNVNALLLGDSALYLCASSLANRENTEAFFGQGTRLTVV.

The J gene is TRBJ2-2, the V gene TRBV7-3; TRBD2 matches 8 bases. J gave up 1 base and V 5 bases, and 3 bases lay outside the gene matches. The germline V gene encodes CDR1 SGHTA and CDR2 FQGTGA. This CDR3 region has 15 residues. For the CDR3, the DNA is TGTGCCAGCAGCGCGCTAGCGGGGAACACCGGGGAGCTGTTTTTT. Protein: CASSALAGNTGELFF. The whole variable domain, filled in from reference TRBV7-3 and TRBJ2-2, reads GAGVSQTPSNKVTEKGKYVELRCDPISGHTALYWYRQSLGQGPEFLIYFQGTGAADDSGLPNDRFFAVRPEGSVSTLKIQRTERGDSAVYLCASSALAGNTGELFFGEGSRLTVL.

The chain carries TRBV19 and TRBJ1-2; D not certain. V lost 3 bases and J 4 bases, leaving 12 bases between the germline ends. The CDR3 contains 14 residues. The germline V gene encodes CDR1 LNHDA and CDR2 SQIVND (reference sequence). In DNA form, the CDR3 reads TGTGCCAGTAGTATGCGGGGTCCTAGCTATGGCTACACCTTC. This translates into CASSMRGPSYGYTF.

The chain combines TRBV11-2 with TRBJ2-2; 14 bases map to TRBD2. V lost 8 bases and J lost 5; bases outside the gene matches: 4. CDR1 and CDR2 from the germline V gene are SGHAT and FQNNGV. This CDR3 contains 15 residues. The CDR3 DNA is TGTGCCAGCGGACTAGCGGGGGGCTGGACCGGGGAGCTGTTTTTT. Protein product: CASGLAGGWTGELFF.

The chain uses TRBV2 and TRBJ2-5, with D unclear. From germline, CDR1 is SNHLY and CDR2 FYNNEI. The CDR3 runs to 13 residues. V lost 6 bases and J lost 2, with 10 bases in between. The CDR3 is CASRGGQQETQYF. CDR3 in DNA: TGTGCCAGCAGGGGTGGGCAGCAAGAGACCCAGTACTTC.

The V call is TRBV7-2, the J call TRBJ1-4; weak D call: TRBD1 (5 bases). This CDR3 has 16 amino acids. Trimming took off 2 bases at V and 0 bases at J, with 10 bases between the two ends. Germline lookup yields CDR1 SGHTA and CDR2 FQGNSA. The CDR3 DNA follows: TGTGCCAGCAGCTTATTATCGGGGGCAACTAATGAAAAACTGTTTTTT. Translating gives CASSLLSGATNEKLFF.

The J gene is TRBJ2-3, the V gene TRBV5-1; 15 bases align to TRBD2. The CDR3 is made up of 18 amino acids. V lost 2 bases to trimming and J lost 0 bases; unmatched junction nucleotides: 4. Germline CDR1 and CDR2: SGHRS and YFSETQ. The CDR3 sequence is CASSLGTSGRPSTDTQYF. The CDR3 DNA follows: TGCGCCAGCAGCTTAGGGACTAGCGGGAGGCCTAGCACAGATACGCAGTATTTT. Full variable domain (outside the CDR3, taken from reference TRBV5-1 and TRBJ2-3): KAGVTQTPRYLIKTRGQQVTLSCSPISGHRSVSWYQQTPGQGLQFLFEYFSETQRNKGNFPGRFSGRQFSNSRSEMNVSTLELGDSALYLCASSLGTSGRPSTDTQYFGPGTRLTVL.

CDR3 amino acids: CASSLSAGYTDTQYF. The CDR3 DNA is TGTGCCAGCAGCTTATCGGCGGGATACACAGATACGCAGTATTTT. The chain joins TRBV7-6 to TRBJ2-3; possibly TRBD2 for D (6 bases). V was shortened by 2 bases and J by 2 bases, with 11 bases between the two germline ends. The CDR3 sequence is 15 residues long. Germline lookup yields CDR1 SGHVS and CDR2 FNYEAQ.